Listed below are T cell receptor beta chains from one sample, sequenced in a study of T cell responses to AZD1222 COVID-19 vaccine. The repertoire was sequenced with immunoSEQ multiplex PCR; TCRdb's copy has only in-frame clones and lacks some. The table has roughly 120,000 clones, about 91% seen once. This specimen was peripheral blood, taken 28 days after the second AZD1222 dose. Receptors originate from an adult who received the AZD1222 COVID-19 vaccine. Each CDR3 is given with its conserved first and last residue. A D gene is named only where the DNA matches it firmly. Clone size is not always given. Where it is, it says once, few, many or a class for expanded clones.

d_call | j_call | v_call | clone_size | cdr3_length | cdr3_nt | cdr3_aa
TRBD1 | TRBJ2-2 | TRBV5-4 | . | 15 | TGTGCCAGCAGCTTCGGGACAGGGGGCCCCGGGGAGCTGTTTTTT | CASSFGTGGPGELFF
. | TRBJ2-5 | TRBV11-2 | . | 13 | TGTGCCAGCAGCTTAGGGACCCCGGGGACCCAGTACTTC | CASSLGTPGTQYF
TRBD1 | TRBJ2-7 | TRBV19 | . | 13 | TGTGCCAGTAGTCCCGACAGGGGGGTCGAGCAGTACTTC | CASSPDRGVEQYF
. | TRBJ2-2 | TRBV28 | . | 15 | TGTGCCAGCAGTTTATTATCCTACTTTACCGGGGAGCTGTTTTTT | CASSLLSYFTGELFF
TRBD1 | TRBJ2-7 | TRBV4-1 | . | 15 | TGCGCCAGCAGCCTGAACCGGGACAGGGGGAAGGAGCAGTACTTC | CASSLNRDRGKEQYF
TRBD1 | TRBJ1-1 | TRBV14 | . | 14 | TGTGCCAGCAGCCAAACCAACCGGGACAGTCAAGCTTTCTTT | CASSQTNRDSQAFF
TRBD1 | TRBJ2-1 | TRBV19 | . | 14 | TGTGCCAGTAGTACCCGGACAGGAGCCAATGAGCAGTTCTTC | CASSTRTGANEQFF
. | TRBJ1-6 | TRBV6-5 | . | 14 | TGTGCCAGCAGTTACTCAGGTCGTAATTCACCCCTCCACTTT | CASSYSGRNSPLHF
. | TRBJ2-1 | TRBV6-4 | . | 15 | TGTGCCACCTCCCCAGGCGCAGGTGGGAACAATGAGCAGTTCTTC | CATSPGAGGNNEQFF
. | TRBJ1-6 | TRBV18 | . | 15 | TGTGCCAGCTCTCCGTCGGGCGGTATGAATTCACCCCTCCACTTT | CASSPSGGMNSPLHF
TRBD2 | TRBJ2-3 | TRBV5-8 | . | 16 | TGTGCCAGCAGCTTGGGAGCGGGAGTGGGGACAGATACGCAGTATTTT | CASSLGAGVGTDTQYF
. | TRBJ1-1 | TRBV6-5 | . | 14 | TGTGCCAGCAACCGACAGGACTTTAACACTGAAGCTTTCTTT | CASNRQDFNTEAFF
. | TRBJ1-1 | TRBV2 | . | 13 | TGTGCCAGCAGTGTTGGGCTGAACACTGAAGCTTTCTTT | CASSVGLNTEAFF
. | TRBJ2-1 | TRBV3-1/TRBV3-2 | . | 15 | TGTGCCAGCAGCCCAGACTCGAGCTCCTACAATGAGCAGTTCTTC | CASSPDSSSYNEQFF
. | TRBJ2-7 | TRBV27 | . | 17 | TGTGCCAGCAGTTTACTTCCGGGACACCGCTTGACCTACGAGCAGTACTTC | CASSLLPGHRLTYEQYF
. | TRBJ1-4 | TRBV28 | . | 16 | TGTGCCAGCAGTTTCTGGGGGGCCTCTGGTAATGAAAAACTGTTTTTT | CASSFWGASGNEKLFF
. | TRBJ1-2 | TRBV18 | once | 13 | TGTGCCAGCTCACCAGGACGTGACTATGGCTACACCTTC | CASSPGRDYGYTF
. | TRBJ2-7 | TRBV30 | . | 11 | TGTGCCTGGAGGGATTACTACGAGCAGTACTTC | CAWRDYYEQYF
TRBD1 | TRBJ1-6 | TRBV27 | . | 16 | TGTGCCAGCAGTTCCGCTCGGACAGGGCAGGGTTCACCCCTCCACTTT | CASSSARTGQGSPLHF
TRBD2 | TRBJ2-2 | TRBV28 | . | 16 | TGTGCCAGCAGTTTAGCGGGAGGGACAACCACCGGGGAGCTGTTTTTT | CASSLAGGTTTGELFF
TRBD1 | TRBJ1-1 | TRBV28 | . | 15 | TGTGCCAGCAGACCCGGAGGACAGGGAGACACTGAAGCTTTCTTT | CASRPGGQGDTEAFF
. | TRBJ2-7 | TRBV7-3 | . | 14 | TGTGCCAGCCTCCCCCGACAGCTTAGCTACGAGCAGTACTTC | CASLPRQLSYEQYF
. | TRBJ2-7 | TRBV6-1 | once | 14 | TGTGCCAGCAGTGAAGCCCCAACAGGCTACGAGCAGTACTTC | CASSEAPTGYEQYF
. | TRBJ1-2 | TRBV5-6 | . | 13 | TGTGCCAGCAGCTTCGAAGGTATTCTTGGCTACACCTTC | CASSFEGILGYTF
TRBD1 | TRBJ1-3 | TRBV7-3 | . | 18 | TGTGCCAGCAGCCAGAAGCCCGGGACAGGGACAGAAGGAAACACCATATATTTT | CASSQKPGTGTEGNTIYF